These T cell receptor beta chains were read from a single sample in a study of T cell repertoires in cytomegalovirus infection. TCRdb processed the reads anew with MiXCR; each CDR3 protein has one entry. Of fewer than 550,000 distinct CDR3 sequences listed, under 40% are singletons. Sample: PBMCs. The origin of the receptors is a human donor in good health (CMV status not recorded). Some clones in this sample may be carry-over from other donors' samples. The CDR3 runs from the conserved cysteine through the conserved F or W. The D gene is left open where the match is weak. Some rows mark clone size as missing; the rest say once, few, many or name a class of expanded clone.

D,V,size,J,DNA,CDR3
.,TRBV7-2,few,TRBJ2-1,TGTGCCAGCAGCTTTCTAGGGGGGAACAATGAGCAGTTCTTC,CASSFLGGNNEQFF
.,TRBV4-3,few,TRBJ1-6,TGCGCCAGCAGCCAGACCCGACAGAACCTTAATTCACCCCTCCACTTT,CASSQTRQNLNSPLHF
TRBD1,TRBV7-2,few,TRBJ1-2,TGTGCCAGCAGCTTAGCCGGGACAGGGTATGGCTACACCTTC,CASSLAGTGYGYTF
.,TRBV29-1,.,TRBJ1-1,TGCAGCGTAGACAGGACGGAGAACACTGAAGCTTTCTTT,CSVDRTENTEAFF
.,TRBV5-1,few,TRBJ2-2,TGCGCCAGCCGCGTTGGACGAAACACCGGGGAGCTGTTTTTT,CASRVGRNTGELFF
.,TRBV7-6,few,TRBJ1-4,TGTGCCAGCAGACCCGACAGTAATGAAAAACTGTTTTTT,CASRPDSNEKLFF
TRBD1,TRBV15,few,TRBJ2-7,TGTGCCACCAGCTTCCGGGACAGGGGGACGGATGAGCAGTACTTC,CATSFRDRGTDEQYF
TRBD2,TRBV18,.,TRBJ2-3,TGTGCCAGCTCACCTCGACGGGAGGCCACAGATACGCAGTATTTT,CASSPRREATDTQYF
.,TRBV12-3/TRBV12-4,.,TRBJ2-5,TGTGCCAGCAGCCGCAGAGGGAGGGGGCGCCGAGAGACCCAGTACTTC,CASSRRGRGRRETQYF
TRBD2,TRBV7-8,many,TRBJ2-5,TGTGCCAGCCGCCTTGCGGGGGTGCTCCAAGAGACCCAGTACTTC,CASRLAGVLQETQYF
.,TRBV13,.,TRBJ1-6,TGTGCCAGCAGCTTATATCGAAGGGGTAATGGACGCTCCTATAATTCACCCCTCCACTTT,CASSLYRRGNGRSYNSPLHF
.,TRBV10-3,.,TRBJ2-5,TGTGCCATCAGTGAGTCGATATGGGGATCCCAAGAGACCCAGTACTTC,CAISESIWGSQETQYF
.,TRBV12-3/TRBV12-4,few,TRBJ2-1,TGTGCCAGCAGTCCAGGCCCTGCAAGAATCACCTACAATGAGCAGTTCTTC,CASSPGPARITYNEQFF
.,TRBV4-1,.,TRBJ2-3,TGCGCCAGCAGCCAAGTAGTTGGCACTAGCACAGATACGCAGTATTTT,CASSQVVGTSTDTQYF
TRBD2,TRBV24-1,.,TRBJ2-3,TGTGCCACCAGTTACCGACCGGGACTACCCTCTAGCACAGATACGCAGTATTTT,CATSYRPGLPSSTDTQYF
TRBD1,TRBV18,.,TRBJ1-1,TGTGCCAGCTCACCACCTGGACAGGGGTATACTGAAGCTTTCTTT,CASSPPGQGYTEAFF
TRBD2,TRBV7-2,many,TRBJ2-5,TGTGCCAGCAGCTTCGGGCGGGGGGGGCAAGAGACCCAGTACTTC,CASSFGRGGQETQYF
TRBD1,TRBV24-1,few,TRBJ2-5,TGTGCCACCAGTGAGCCGACAGGGGGCCGGGAGACCCAGTACTTC,CATSEPTGGRETQYF
.,TRBV5-1,.,TRBJ1-1,TGCGCCAGCAGCTTGGTTTCAGGGACGAACACTGAAGCTTTCTTT,CASSLVSGTNTEAFF
.,TRBV15,many,TRBJ1-5,TGTGCCACCAGCAGAGATGGCAGGATGGATCAGCCCCAGCATTTT,CATSRDGRMDQPQHF
.,TRBV12-3/TRBV12-4,.,TRBJ1-1,TGTGCCAGCAGTTTTACGAGGTGGACTGAAGCTTTCTTT,CASSFTRWTEAFF
.,TRBV7-8,many,TRBJ1-2,TGTGCCAGCAGCCCTACCGGGGTCTATGGCTACACCTTC,CASSPTGVYGYTF
.,TRBV24-1,few,TRBJ1-1,TGTGCCACCCGAAAGGGACCTGGGAACACTGAAGCTTTCTTT,CATRKGPGNTEAFF
.,TRBV7-6,many,TRBJ2-3,TGTGCCAGCAGCTTAGGCCTTGGCCCGCGTGATACGCAGTATTTT,CASSLGLGPRDTQYF
TRBD1,TRBV5-1,many,TRBJ1-1,TGCGCCAGCAGCTTGAACAGGGGGAACACTGAAGCTTTCTTT,CASSLNRGNTEAFF
.,TRBV4-3,few,TRBJ1-1,TGCGCCAGCAGCCAAGATTGGAGGGCGTCTGAAGCTTTCTTT,CASSQDWRASEAFF
.,TRBV28,.,TRBJ2-5,TGTGCCAGCAGTCCCGGGACCCGGGGCGGCGAGACCCAGTACTTC,CASSPGTRGGETQYF
.,TRBV13,.,TRBJ2-5,TGTGCCAGCAGCTTAGTACGAGAAGAGACCCAGTACTTC,CASSLVREETQYF